The source of this T cell receptor (beta chain) is a study of graft-versus-host responses after intestinal transplantation. Study in general: Tacrolimus and steroids were given for 2 to 3 years to all recipients after anti-thymocyte globulin induction.

Libraries were prepared by immunoSEQ multiplex PCR; TCRdb keeps only in-frame clonotypes and omits some of them. The table records roughly 92,000 clones, around 90% of them present only once. Study results and caveats: Graft-donor T cell macrochimerism in patients accompanied high graft-versus-host to host-versus-graft clonal ratios in allografts. Some GvH clones appeared in ileal mucosa or blood before recipient bone marrow.

The V and J ends lost 0 bases and 4 bases respectively, with 14 bases between them. The CDR3 has 16 amino acids. The germline CDR1 and CDR2 sequences are SGDLS and YYNGEE. About this clone: Antigen: not known.

This chain links TRBV9 with TRBJ1-3; D uncertain. The source is a human donor who received an intestinal transplant. This specimen consisted of unstimulated CD4+ T cells sorted from spleen or lymph node cells, obtained before intestinal transplant. CDR3 coding DNA: TGTGCCAGCAGCGTAGGGTCGGGAATTTGGGGAAACACCATATATTTT. Translated: CASSVGSGIWGNTIYF.